Below, one TCR beta chain is given with its context. Trimming cost V 5 bases and J 5 bases; bases outside gene matches: 6. Germline V gives CDR1 MDHEN, CDR2 SYDVKM. The CDR3 sequence is 15 residues long. These data belong to a study of blood T cell repertoires in COVID-19. Turning to the study itself: T cells, B-cell-depleted T cells, or PBMCs provided the cDNA or gDNA that served as material.

The assay was immunoSEQ multiplex PCR, and TCRdb's table has in-frame clones only and misses some. Among about 150,000 clones listed, over 75% were seen once. The receptor was derived from a man in his fifties or sixties with active or convalescent COVID-19. The sequenced material came from peripheral blood. The rearrangement joins TRBV28 to TRBJ2-2; TRBD1 agrees at 9 bases. The CDR3 nucleotides read TGTGCCAGCAGTACGGGGGACAGGGAAACCGGGGAGCTGTTTTTT. The encoded protein is CASSTGDRETGELFF.